This T cell receptor (beta chain) was identified during a study of technical replicates of blood from a few donors. The table came from immunoSEQ multiplex PCR; TCRdb's copy has only in-frame clones and leaves some out. The sample has tens of thousands of clones; roughly 93% are singletons. The origin of this receptor is a human donor in good health. The material sequenced was T cells isolated from PBMCs.

The CDR3 spells CASSFRTGGVDGYTF. In nucleotides, the CDR3 is TGCGCCAGCAGCTTCCGGACAGGGGGCGTCGATGGCTACACCTTC. The chain has TRBV5-1 and TRBJ1-2; 11 nucleotides line up with TRBD1. CDR3 length: 15 amino acids. Per germline, CDR1 SGHRS and CDR2 YFSETQ. J lost 6 bases, V lost 2 bases, and 6 bases had no gene match.